This T cell receptor (beta chain) was identified during a study of T cell responses to AZD1222 COVID-19 vaccine. Across the study: Second doses at about 4 or about 12 weeks were pooled.

Generated by immunoSEQ multiplex PCR, the TCRdb table keeps only in-frame clones and is missing some. The sample has under 150,000 clones; over 85% are singletons. Comment on this clone: As yet, its antigen is unknown. This specimen includes other DNA sequences encoding the same CDR3.

General study findings and limits: After two AZD1222 doses, spike-specific TCR breadth and depth rose versus day 0. In a largely white British group with more females than males, clonal diversity was possibly underestimated.

The CDR3 has 13 amino acids. Germline CDR1 MNHEY, CDR2 SVGAGI. V was trimmed by 6 bases and J by 3 bases, leaving 9 bases between them. The sequence was collected from an adult in good health. The sequences come from peripheral blood, collected on day 0 of AZD1222 vaccination. The V gene is TRBV6-5, the J gene TRBJ1-5; a possible D gene is TRBD1 (5 bases). CDR3 protein: CASSRQINQPQHF. In DNA form, the CDR3 reads TGTGCCAGCAGCCGACAGATCAATCAGCCCCAGCATTTT.